This entry lists 28 T cell receptor beta chains sequenced from one sample in a study of T cells after yellow fever vaccination. One entry per CDR3 protein, called by TCRdb with MiXCR from the 5' RACE reads. The data show some 670,000 distinct CDR3 sequences, 9% to 15% seen once. The sequenced sample was PBMCs, obtained on the day of the yellow fever booster vaccination. The receptors stem from a man younger than 45 who received the YFV17D yellow fever vaccine.

Judged by abundance, this clonotype is medium-sized. The chain recombines TRBV24-1 with TRBJ2-4; D is perhaps TRBD1 (5 bases). Trimming removed 3 bases from V and 7 bases from J, with 21 bases in between. Germline V gene data show CDR1 as KGHDR and CDR2 as SFDVKD. CDR3 length: 17 residues. The CDR3 DNA follows: TGTGCCACCAGTGATCCCGGAGTCGGGCAGGGTATTAACATTCAGTACTTC. Translating gives CATSDPGVGQGINIQYF.

A few counts support this clonotype. CDR3 amino acids: CASSYSGTGVVEQYF. CDR3 sequence (DNA): TGTGCCAGCAGTTACTCCGGGACAGGGGTTGTCGAGCAGTACTTC. The chain is built from TRBV6-5 and TRBJ2-7; 10 bases are a match to TRBD1. V trimming: 0 bases; J trimming: 6 bases; junction bases outside the gene matches: 5. The CDR3 covers 15 residues. Germline CDR1 reads MNHEY; CDR2 reads SVGAGI.

Only a few counts were recorded for this clonotype. This chain connects TRBV10-3 to TRBJ2-5; 8 nucleotides match TRBD2. The V gene's germline CDR1 is ENHRY and CDR2 SYGVKD. CDR3 length: 13 residues. The junction had 7 bases not matched to a gene; V was cut back by 8 bases and J by 5 bases. The chain's CDR3 is CAIGAGEVETQYF. The CDR3, as DNA: TGTGCCATCGGAGCGGGAGAGGTGGAGACCCAGTACTTC.

This clonotype was seen a handful of times. The V call is TRBV18, the J call TRBJ2-5; TRBD2 aligns across 8 bases. The V gene's germline CDR1 is KGHSH and CDR2 LQKENI. With V trimmed by 2 bases and J by 2 bases, 4 bases remained unmatched. CDR3 length equals 15 residues. CDR3 sequence reads: CASSPYTSGQETQYF. The CDR3, as DNA: TGTGCCAGCTCACCATATACTAGCGGACAAGAGACCCAGTACTTC.

This clonotype has just a few counts. The rearrangement joins TRBV27 to TRBJ2-5; possible D gene TRBD2, 6 bases. V lost 8 bases, J lost 4 bases, and 14 bases lay in between. This CDR3 spans 13 amino acids. The germline CDR1 and CDR2 sequences are MNHEY and SMNVEV (reference sequence). The CDR3 DNA sequence: TGTGCCAGCTCCGTTAGGAGGGGAGAGACCCAGTACTTC. This sequence encodes CASSVRRGETQYF.

This clonotype was detected only a few times. DNA of the CDR3: TGTGCCAGCAACGCGGGAGGGTTCTATGAGCAGTTCTTC. This gives the protein CASNAGGFYEQFF. The chain carries TRBV6-2 or TRBV6-3 and TRBJ2-1, with 9 bases matching TRBD2. The CDR3 is made up of 13 amino acids. Germline-derived CDR1 and CDR2 are MNHEY and SVGEGT. The V and J ends lost 7 bases and 8 bases, in that order; junction bases with no gene match: 6.

This sequence joins TRBV10-2 and TRBJ2-1; 11 bases are shared with TRBD2. In germline, CDR1 is WSHSY, CDR2 SAAADI. V was pared by 7 bases and J by 8 bases, with 10 bases of the junction left unmatched. The CDR3 has 15 residues. CDR3 sequence: CASTPGLAGNDEQFF. The CDR3 bases are TGCGCCAGCACCCCCGGACTAGCGGGTAACGATGAGCAGTTCTTC.

This clonotype appeared a single time. The chain is built from TRBV18 and TRBJ2-1; D perhaps matches TRBD2 (7 bases). CDR1 is KGHSH, CDR2 LQKENI, per germline. This CDR3 comprises 15 residues. V was clipped by 6 bases and J by 4 bases, with 16 bases between them. The CDR3 sequence: CASSVGGPGYNEQFF. DNA of the CDR3: TGTGCCAGCTCCGTCGGGGGGCCGGGTTACAATGAGCAGTTCTTC.

V usage is TRBV20-1 and J usage is TRBJ2-1, with TRBD2 matching over 8 bases. CDR1 is DFQATT and CDR2 is SNEGSKA in the germline V gene (reference sequence). V dropped 1 base and J dropped 6; count of bases not matched to a gene: 8. The CDR3 runs to 15 residues. CDR3 region: CSARGQRGSLNEQFF. In nucleotides, the CDR3 is TGCAGTGCTAGAGGACAGCGGGGGTCCCTCAATGAGCAGTTCTTC.

In its sample, this clonotype was seen a few times. This chain links TRBV25-1 with TRBJ2-3; 7 bases are shared with TRBD2. This CDR3 has 12 amino acids. Germline values: CDR1 MGHDK, CDR2 SYGVNS. V trimming: 3 bases; J trimming: 8 bases; junction bases outside the gene matches: 2. The CDR3 region is CASSEVAGTQYF. The CDR3 DNA reads TGTGCCAGCAGTGAGGTAGCGGGTACGCAGTATTTT.

The chain combines TRBV6-5 with TRBJ2-7; a weak D match, TRBD2 (5 bases). CDR3 length: 14 amino acids. The ends were cut back, 2 bases at V and 6 bases at J, with 14 bases in the middle. The germline V gene has CDR1 MNHEY and CDR2 SVGAGI. CDR3 nucleotide sequence: TGTGCCAGCAGTTACCTGGAGAGGGTAGTCGAGCAGTACTTC. It encodes CASSYLERVVEQYF.

The chain couples TRBV3-1 to TRBJ1-3; 9 nucleotides align to TRBD1. CDR1 is LGHDT and CDR2 is YNNKEL in the germline V gene (reference sequence). J gave up 3 bases and V 8 bases, and 8 bases lay outside the gene matches. This CDR3 is built from 15 residues. The CDR3: CASRLGTGFGNTIYF. CDR3 bases: TGTGCCAGCCGCCTCGGGACAGGGTTTGGAAACACCATATATTTT.

The gene calls are TRBV29-1 and TRBJ2-1, with a possible D match to TRBD2 (6 bases). The germline gives CDR1 SQVTM, CDR2 ANQGSEA. The CDR3 covers 11 residues. V was trimmed by 7 bases and J by 11 bases, leaving 15 bases between them. Here the CDR3 reads CSALVGGKQFF. The CDR3 region has the DNA TGCAGCGCCCTGGTGGGGGGTAAGCAGTTCTTC.

A word on this clonotype: The junction does not match germline at one end; this may be a read error. The chain links TRBV5-1 to TRBJ2-7; D tentatively fits TRBD1 or TRBD2 (5 bases each). Germline V gene lookup returns CDR1 SGHRS and CDR2 YFSETQ. This CDR3 is 11 amino acids long. Here the CDR3 reads CAGRELYEQYF. The CDR3 DNA follows: TGCGCCGGCAGGGAGCTCTACGAGCAGTACTTC.

This clonotype was detected only once. The chain joins TRBV15 to TRBJ2-3; D not resolved. CDR3 length: 13 residues. Germline V gene data show CDR1 as LNHNV and CDR2 as YYDKDF (reference sequence). Trimming left V 0 bases short and J 5 bases short, with 6 bases between. The CDR3 DNA follows: TGTGCCACCAGCAGAGATCCTATAGATACGCAGTATTTT. As protein: CATSRDPIDTQYF. Full variable domain (outside the CDR3, taken from reference TRBV15 and TRBJ2-3): DAMVIQNPRYQVTQFGKPVTLSCSQTLNHNVMYWYQQKSSQAPKLLFHYYDKDFNNEADTPDNFQSRRPNTSFCFLDIRSPGLGDTAMYLCATSRDPIDTQYFGPGTRLTVL.

This clonotype was seen a handful of times. The CDR3 DNA reads TGTGCCAGCAGTTCCACCCCACAGGCGAGCGGAAACACCATATATTTT. Amino acids: CASSSTPQASGNTIYF. This chain links TRBV12-3 or TRBV12-4 with TRBJ1-3; possible D gene TRBD1, 5 bases. V lost 4 bases to trimming and J lost 4 bases, with 17 bases between them. There are 16 residues in the CDR3.

This clonotype has only a few counts. This chain joins TRBV20-1 and TRBJ1-1, with TRBD1 as a possible D gene (5 bases). The CDR3 consists of 15 residues. Germline CDR1 is DFQATT and CDR2 is SNEGSKA (reference sequence). Trimming cost V 0 bases and J 5 bases, with 16 bases left between them. CDR3 residues: CSARDSRAGLTEAFF. The CDR3 nucleotides read TGCAGTGCTAGAGATTCTAGGGCAGGGCTGACTGAAGCTTTCTTT.

The V and J genes are TRBV29-1 and TRBJ2-7, with TRBD1 identical over 7 bases. V shed 1 base and J 1 base; nucleotides not matched to a gene: 1. The CDR3 length is 13 residues. Germline-derived CDR1 and CDR2 are SQVTM and ANQGSEA. The CDR3 sequence: CSVEADRSYEQYF. The CDR3 DNA is TGCAGCGTTGAAGCGGACAGGTCCTACGAGCAGTACTTC.

This chain connects TRBV20-1 to TRBJ1-6; D unclear. Germline V CDR1 and CDR2: DFQATT, SNEGSKA (reference sequence). CDR3 length: 12 amino acids. V lost 3 bases and J 9 bases, leaving 9 bases between the germline ends. The CDR3 bases are TGCAGTGCTAGTGAGGAGTTTTCACCCCTCCACTTT. This encodes CSASEEFSPLHF.

The chain combines TRBV30 with TRBJ1-5; D gene uncertain. There are 12 residues in the CDR3. The germline V gene has CDR1 GTSNPN and CDR2 SVGIG (reference sequence). V shed 1 base and J shed 8 bases, with 9 bases lying between them. CDR3 in amino acids: CAWSASLEPQHF. CDR3 nucleotide sequence: TGTGCCTGGAGTGCTAGCCTCGAGCCCCAGCATTTT.

J is TRBJ2-7 and V is TRBV20-1; TRBD1 matches at 9 bases. The CDR3 runs to 14 residues. Per the germline V gene, CDR1 is DFQATT and CDR2 is SNEGSKA (reference sequence). Unmatched junction bases numbered 5, after V lost 4 bases and J lost 1 base. CDR3 nucleotide sequence: TGCAGTGCTATACAGGGGGCGGCTTCCTACGAGCAGTACTTC. Protein product: CSAIQGAASYEQYF.

The chain has TRBV6-1 and TRBJ2-7; D call uncertain. Trimming pared 4 bases from V and 3 bases from J, leaving 13 bases between. The CDR3 has 14 amino acids. CDR1 and CDR2 (germline): MNHNS, SASEGT. CDR3 amino acids: CASSGLESIYEQYF. In DNA, the CDR3 is TGTGCCAGCAGTGGGCTAGAGAGCATCTACGAGCAGTACTTC.

CDR3 sequence reads: CASSFSVDIQYF. The CDR3 nucleotides are TGTGCCAGCAGTTTTAGCGTGGACATTCAGTACTTC. The gene calls are TRBV28 and TRBJ2-4, with D perhaps TRBD2 (5 bases). V lost 3 bases and J lost 8, with 8 bases in between. Germline V lookup: CDR1 MDHEN, CDR2 SYDVKM. The CDR3 consists of 12 residues.

This clonotype appeared a few times. V gene TRBV9 combines with J gene TRBJ1-1; perhaps TRBD1 as D (6 bases). The CDR3 has 16 amino acids. Trimming removed 5 bases at V and 7 bases at J, with 24 bases between. Germline-derived CDR1 and CDR2 are SGDLS and YYNGEE. The DNA of the CDR3 is TGTGCCAGCAGTATATCGCCAGGACAGAAAGACAGTGAAGCTTTCTTT. The encoded protein is CASSISPGQKDSEAFF.

V is TRBV6-2 or TRBV6-3 and J is TRBJ2-2; D perhaps matches TRBD1 (6 bases). With 7 bases removed from V and 4 bases from J, the gap between germline ends came to 13 bases. The CDR3 length is 14 residues. Germline CDR1 is MNHEY and CDR2 is SVGEGT. The CDR3 DNA reads as TGTGCCAGCACCCGGACAGCATCCACCGGGGAGCTGTTTTTT. This codes for CASTRTASTGELFF.

J is TRBJ2-2 and V is TRBV19; 8 bases agree with TRBD1. This CDR3 is 15 amino acids long. Germline CDR1 reads LNHDA; CDR2 reads SQIVND (reference sequence). J gave up 4 bases and V 7 bases, and 8 bases lay outside the gene matches. CDR3 amino acids: CASIHDRGVTGELFF. CDR3 in DNA: TGTGCCAGTATCCATGACAGGGGTGTCACCGGGGAGCTGTTTTTT.

A few counts support this clonotype. This chain joins TRBV9 and TRBJ2-5; the D is unclear. The CDR3 sequence is 15 residues long. V gave up 0 bases and J gave up 2 bases, with 11 bases separating them. Germline V gene lookup returns CDR1 SGDLS and CDR2 YYNGEE. This CDR3 is CASSVASDGQETQYF. The CDR3 DNA reads TGTGCCAGCAGCGTAGCTTCCGACGGGCAAGAGACCCAGTACTTC.

At least ten counts were recorded for this clonotype. This chain joins TRBV7-9 and TRBJ2-2, with D unclear. V was trimmed by 4 bases and J by 5 bases, leaving 14 bases between them. The V gene's germline CDR1 is SEHNR and CDR2 FQNEAQ (reference sequence). The length of the CDR3 is 15 residues. The CDR3 DNA sequence: TGTGCCAGCAGCTCCCGGGTTAGGACGACCGGGGAGCTGTTTTTT. Its translation: CASSSRVRTTGELFF.